This T cell receptor (beta chain) was obtained from a study of shared clonotypes between healthy human individuals. Turning to the study itself: For every donor, three CD4 naive, three CD4 memory, two CD8 naive and one CD8 memory plates were used.

Genomic DNA (from each subset) was split evenly across several immunoSEQ plates. Generated by immunoSEQ multiplex PCR, the TCRdb table keeps only in-frame clones and is missing some. The sample includes hundreds of thousands of clones, 80% to 95% of them seen just once. It was CD45RO-negative cells, positively selected for CCR7, that made up naive CD8 cells, with terminally differentiated effector memory CD45RA+ cells excluded. In germline, CDR1 is SGHKS, CDR2 YYEKEE (reference sequence). V was shortened by 7 bases and J by 2 bases, with 15 bases between the two germline ends. The CDR3 is 15 residues long. Overall study results and limits: Generally, naive subsets came out with larger estimated richness than memory subsets.

Points on this clone: The antigen is undetermined.

The chain carries TRBV5-5 and TRBJ1-4; D may be TRBD1 (5 bases). The receptor was isolated from a man in his thirties or forties in good health. Source material: naive CD8+ T cells sorted from blood. Here the CDR3 reads CASCRGWGTNEKLFF. CDR3 DNA sequence: TGTGCCAGCTGTAGGGGATGGGGGACTAATGAAAAACTGTTTTTT.